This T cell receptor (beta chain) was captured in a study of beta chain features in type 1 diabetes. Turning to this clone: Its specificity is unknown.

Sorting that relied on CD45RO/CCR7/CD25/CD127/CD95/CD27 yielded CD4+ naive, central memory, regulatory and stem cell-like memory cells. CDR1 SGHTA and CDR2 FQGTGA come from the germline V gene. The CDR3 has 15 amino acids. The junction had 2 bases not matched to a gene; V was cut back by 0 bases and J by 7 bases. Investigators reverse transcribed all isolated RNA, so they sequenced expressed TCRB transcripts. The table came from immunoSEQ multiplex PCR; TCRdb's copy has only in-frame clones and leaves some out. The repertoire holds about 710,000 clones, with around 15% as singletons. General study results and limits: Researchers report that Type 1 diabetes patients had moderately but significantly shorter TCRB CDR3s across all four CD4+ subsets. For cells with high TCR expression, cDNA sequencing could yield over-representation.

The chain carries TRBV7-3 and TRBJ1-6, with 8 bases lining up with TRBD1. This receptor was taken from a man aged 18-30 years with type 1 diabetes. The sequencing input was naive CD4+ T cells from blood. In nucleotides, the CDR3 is TGTGCCAGCAGCTTAACCCGGACAGGGAATTCACCCCTCCACTTT. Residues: CASSLTRTGNSPLHF.